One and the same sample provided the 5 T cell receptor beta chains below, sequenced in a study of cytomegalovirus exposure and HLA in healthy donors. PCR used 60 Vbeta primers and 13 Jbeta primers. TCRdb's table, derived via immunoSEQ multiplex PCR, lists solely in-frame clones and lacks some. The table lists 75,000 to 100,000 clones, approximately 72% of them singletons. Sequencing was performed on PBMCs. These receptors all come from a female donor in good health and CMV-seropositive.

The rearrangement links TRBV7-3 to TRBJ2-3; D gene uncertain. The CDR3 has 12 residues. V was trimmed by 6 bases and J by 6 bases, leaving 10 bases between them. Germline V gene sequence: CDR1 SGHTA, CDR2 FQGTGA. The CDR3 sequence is CASSPGSDTQYF. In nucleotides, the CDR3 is TGTGCCAGCAGTCCCGGGTCGGATACGCAGTATTTT.

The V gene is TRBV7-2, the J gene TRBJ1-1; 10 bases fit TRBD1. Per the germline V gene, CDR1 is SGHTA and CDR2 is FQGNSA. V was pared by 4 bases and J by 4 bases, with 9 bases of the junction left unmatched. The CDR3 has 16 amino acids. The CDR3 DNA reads TGTGCCAGCAGCTCGAAGGACAGGGGGAAGGGCACTGAAGCTTTCTTT. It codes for CASSSKDRGKGTEAFF.

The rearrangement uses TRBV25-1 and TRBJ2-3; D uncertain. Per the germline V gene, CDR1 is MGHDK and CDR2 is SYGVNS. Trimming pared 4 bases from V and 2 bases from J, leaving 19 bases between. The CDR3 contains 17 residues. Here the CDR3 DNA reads TGTGCCAGCAGTGGGCCTCTCACCAGGAACATCACAGATACGCAGTATTTT. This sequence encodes CASSGPLTRNITDTQYF. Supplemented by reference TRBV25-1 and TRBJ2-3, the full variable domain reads EADIYQTPRYLVIGTGKKITLECSQTMGHDKMYWYQQDPGMELHLIHYSYGVNSTEKGDLSSESTVSRIRTEHFPLTLESARPSHTSQYLCASSGPLTRNITDTQYFGPGTRLTVL.

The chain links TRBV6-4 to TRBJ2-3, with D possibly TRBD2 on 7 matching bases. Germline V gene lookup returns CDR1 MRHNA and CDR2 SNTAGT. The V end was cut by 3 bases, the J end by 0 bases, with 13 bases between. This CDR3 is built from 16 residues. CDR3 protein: CASSELRGASTDTQYF. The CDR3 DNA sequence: TGTGCCAGCAGTGAGCTTCGGGGGGCGAGCACAGATACGCAGTATTTT.

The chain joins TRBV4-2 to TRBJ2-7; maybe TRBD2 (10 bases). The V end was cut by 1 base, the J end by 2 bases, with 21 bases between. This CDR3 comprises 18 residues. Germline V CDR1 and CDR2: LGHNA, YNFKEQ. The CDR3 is CASSQGQGDSGGTYEQYF. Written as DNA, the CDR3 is TGTGCCAGCAGCCAAGGACAGGGGGATAGCGGGGGGACCTACGAGCAGTACTTC.